What follows is one T cell receptor beta chain and its context. In the original workflow: Amplification from reference gene primers served as the basis for estimated nucleated cell counts. This table comes from immunoSEQ multiplex PCR, and its TCRdb copy is limited to in-frame clones, with some not included. Clone size and V and J calls were adopted from that table, with D and trimming inferred from the DNA. Of 150,000 to 200,000 clones listed, under 90% are singletons. This CDR3 comprises 14 residues. The V end lost 1 base, the J end lost 6 bases, and 12 bases lay between the germline ends. The germline V gene encodes CDR1 SGHTA and CDR2 FQGNSA. The data are from a study of blood T cell repertoires in COVID-19. Study context: Researchers got acute and convalescent COVID-19 samples from the United States, Italy and Spain.

Seattle cases were enrolled at active infection and followed longitudinally. The clonotype originates from a person aged 70 to 85 with COVID-19, enrolled during active disease. The source material was peripheral blood. The gene calls are TRBV7-2 and TRBJ1-1, with D possibly being TRBD1 (6 bases). CDR3 DNA: TGTGCCAGCAGCTTAGGGGACACCACCTCTGAAGCTTTCTTT. Protein sequence: CASSLGDTTSEAFF.